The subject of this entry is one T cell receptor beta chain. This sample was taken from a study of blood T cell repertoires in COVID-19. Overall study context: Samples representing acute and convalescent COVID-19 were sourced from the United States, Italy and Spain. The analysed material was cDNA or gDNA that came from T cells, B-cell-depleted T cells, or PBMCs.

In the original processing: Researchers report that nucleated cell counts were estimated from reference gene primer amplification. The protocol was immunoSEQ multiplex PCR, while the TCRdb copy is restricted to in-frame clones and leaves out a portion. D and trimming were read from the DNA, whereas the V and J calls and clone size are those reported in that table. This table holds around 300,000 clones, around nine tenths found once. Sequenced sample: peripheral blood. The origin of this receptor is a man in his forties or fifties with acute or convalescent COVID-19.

CDR3 loop: CASSLEGGQETQYF. Written as DNA, the CDR3 is TGTGCCAGCAGCTTGGAGGGGGGGCAAGAGACCCAGTACTTC. The chain employs TRBV5-4 and TRBJ2-5; D may be TRBD2 (7 bases). The CDR3 has 14 residues. Trimming shortened V by 0 bases and J by 2 bases, and 8 bases separated the two germline ends. In germline, CDR1 is SGHNT, CDR2 YYREEE (reference sequence).